This T cell receptor (beta chain) stems from a study of blood T cell repertoires in COVID-19. Study as a whole: The United States, Italy and Spain provided the acute and convalescent COVID-19 samples. The analysed material was cDNA or gDNA that came from T cells, B-cell-depleted T cells, or PBMCs.

Sequencing was performed with immunoSEQ multiplex PCR; in TCRdb, only in-frame clones are kept and a portion is missing. Among some 160,000 clones listed, more than 80% were seen once. CDR3 length: 15 residues. The germline V gene has CDR1 MDHEN and CDR2 SYDVKM. V lost 6 bases to trimming and J lost 2 bases, with 14 bases between them. This chain connects TRBV28 to TRBJ1-5; maybe TRBD1 (5 bases). Sequenced sample: peripheral blood. The source of this sequence is a man in his 60s with acute or convalescent COVID-19. The CDR3 DNA sequence: TGTGCCAGCAGCTTAAGTGGAGGGGGCAATCAGCCCCAGCATTTT. Translated, it gives CASSLSGGGNQPQHF. Filled out from reference TRBV28 and TRBJ1-5, the complete variable domain reads DVKVTQSSRYLVKRTGEKVFLECVQDMDHENMFWYRQDPGLGLRLIYFSYDVKMKEKGDIPEGYSVSREKKERFSLILESASTNQTSMYLCASSLSGGGNQPQHFGDGTRLSIL.